Shown below are 6 T cell receptor beta chains from a single sample sequenced in a study of blood T cell repertoires in COVID-19. Here immunoSEQ multiplex PCR was the method, and the copy in TCRdb shows in-frame clones only, minus some. Counted here are 97,000 or so clones, 70% to 90% occurring once; the ten biggest clones make up 2% to 2.5%. The specimen was peripheral blood. The receptors were sampled from a man aged 45-65 years with active COVID-19.

This clone was detected once. The rearrangement links TRBV6-5 to TRBJ2-7; D gene ambiguous. This CDR3 has 11 amino acids. The V and J ends lost 7 bases and 4 bases respectively, with 8 bases between them. CDR1 is MNHEY and CDR2 is SVGAGI in the germline V gene. The CDR3 loop is CASIWLYEQYF. The CDR3, as DNA: TGTGCCAGCATCTGGCTTTACGAGCAGTACTTC.

The chain is built from TRBV6-2 or TRBV6-3 and TRBJ1-1; TRBD1 aligns across 7 bases. Germline V gene data show CDR1 as MNHEY and CDR2 as SVGEGT. J gave up 0 bases and V 2 bases, and 3 bases lay outside the gene matches. CDR3 length: 15 amino acids. The CDR3 here is CASSYGQVMNTEAFF. The CDR3 DNA sequence: TGTGCCAGCAGTTACGGACAGGTCATGAACACTGAAGCTTTCTTT.

V and J are TRBV5-8 and TRBJ2-1, with D possibly TRBD1 on 5 matching bases. CDR3 size: 14 residues. V was trimmed by 2 bases and J by 6 bases, leaving 12 bases between them. Germline CDR1 is SGHTS and CDR2 is YDEGEE. The CDR3 sequence is CASSFRVQGNEQFF. CDR3 bases: TGTGCCAGCAGCTTCCGGGTTCAGGGCAATGAGCAGTTCTTC.

The chain is built from TRBV14 and TRBJ1-2; a weak D match, TRBD1 (5 bases). Trimming took 1 base from V and 8 from J, leaving 11 bases between them. This CDR3 region has 13 residues. CDR1 and CDR2 (germline): SGHDN, FVKESK. In DNA, the CDR3 is TGTGCCAGCAGCCAAGTTCAGAAGGGGGGCTACACCTTC. Protein product: CASSQVQKGGYTF.

V and J are TRBV7-2 and TRBJ2-2; the match to TRBD2 covers 13 bases. The CDR3 runs 18 residues. The ends lost 2 bases at V and 6 bases at J; junction bases unmatched: 9. CDR1 is SGHTA and CDR2 is FQGNSA in the germline V gene. For the CDR3, the DNA is TGTGCCAGCAGCTTAATCCCACTAGCGGGGGGGCCGGCCGGGGAGCTGTTTTTT. Translated: CASSLIPLAGGPAGELFF.

The chain employs TRBV7-9 and TRBJ1-5, with 7 bases fitting TRBD1. Germline values: CDR1 SEHNR, CDR2 FQNEAQ (reference sequence). V lost 5 bases to trimming and J lost 4 bases; unmatched junction nucleotides: 14. The CDR3 contains 17 residues. The CDR3 here is CASSQSFGTAWNQPQHF. CDR3 nucleotide sequence: TGTGCCAGCAGCCAAAGCTTCGGGACAGCGTGGAATCAGCCCCAGCATTTT. Looking up the rest from reference TRBV7-9 and TRBJ1-5 gives the full variable domain: DTGVSQNPRHKITKRGQNVTFRCDPISEHNRLYWYRQTLGQGPEFLTYFQNEAQLEKSRLLSDRFSAERPKGSFSTLEIQRTEQGDSAMYLCASSQSFGTAWNQPQHFGDGTRLSIL.